These T cell receptor beta chains were read from a single sample in a study of shared clonotypes between healthy human individuals. Here immunoSEQ multiplex PCR was the method, and the copy in TCRdb shows in-frame clones only, minus some. This table has some 1 million clones, roughly 70% appearing once. The sequenced sample consisted of memory CD4+ T cells sorted from blood. The receptors stem from a man aged 18 to 35 in good health. The CDR3 runs from the conserved cysteine through the conserved F or W. D genes are given only for firm matches. Some rows have no size entry. The others give once, few or many, or a class for an expanded clone.

v_call: TRBV4-3; clone_size: NA; d_call: NA; j_call: TRBJ2-1; cdr3_nt: TGCGCCAGCAGCCAAGACTCTGGTCCTGGGAATGAGCAGTTCTTC; cdr3_aa: CASSQDSGPGNEQFF
v_call: TRBV20-1; clone_size: NA; d_call: TRBD1; j_call: TRBJ1-1; cdr3_nt: TGCAGTGCCGACAGGGCCACTGAAGCTTTCTTT; cdr3_aa: CSADRATEAFF
v_call: TRBV2; clone_size: NA; d_call: TRBD1; j_call: TRBJ2-5; cdr3_nt: TGTGCCAGCAGCCCCAGACAGGGAGAGACCCAGTACTTC; cdr3_aa: CASSPRQGETQYF
v_call: TRBV11-3; clone_size: many; d_call: NA; j_call: TRBJ2-2; cdr3_nt: TGTGCCAGCAGCTTAGACCCTTTCGGGGAGCTGTTTTTT; cdr3_aa: CASSLDPFGELFF
v_call: TRBV7-9; clone_size: NA; d_call: NA; j_call: TRBJ1-4; cdr3_nt: TGTGCCAGCAGCTTAGGGCGGACTAATGAAAAACTGTTTTTT; cdr3_aa: CASSLGRTNEKLFF
v_call: TRBV7-9; clone_size: many; d_call: NA; j_call: TRBJ1-1; cdr3_nt: TGTGCCAGCAGCTCCAGGGAGGGCACTGAAGCTTTCTTT; cdr3_aa: CASSSREGTEAFF
v_call: TRBV9; clone_size: NA; d_call: NA; j_call: TRBJ1-2; cdr3_nt: TGTGCCAGCAGCGTAGGACAGGCGTTTAACTATGGCTACACCTTC; cdr3_aa: CASSVGQAFNYGYTF
v_call: TRBV27; clone_size: NA; d_call: TRBD2; j_call: TRBJ2-1; cdr3_nt: TGTGCCAGCACCCTCGGGACTAGCGGGGGCAATGAGCAGTTCTTC; cdr3_aa: CASTLGTSGGNEQFF
v_call: TRBV28; clone_size: NA; d_call: NA; j_call: TRBJ2-7; cdr3_nt: TGTGCCAGCAGTTTAAGCGACAGCGAGCAGTACTTC; cdr3_aa: CASSLSDSEQYF
v_call: TRBV5-6; clone_size: NA; d_call: TRBD1; j_call: TRBJ1-4; cdr3_nt: TGTGCCAGCAGCTTGATCGACAGGGGTGATGAAAAACTGTTTTTT; cdr3_aa: CASSLIDRGDEKLFF
v_call: TRBV28; clone_size: NA; d_call: NA; j_call: TRBJ2-7; cdr3_nt: TGTGCCAGCGGGGGTGGGGCTTACGACGAGCAGTACTTC; cdr3_aa: CASGGGAYDEQYF
v_call: TRBV27; clone_size: NA; d_call: NA; j_call: TRBJ2-5; cdr3_nt: TGTGCCAGCAGTCAAAATAACAGGAGATTCTCCGAGACCCAGTACTTC; cdr3_aa: CASSQNNRRFSETQYF
v_call: TRBV30; clone_size: NA; d_call: TRBD2; j_call: TRBJ2-5; cdr3_nt: TGTGCCTGGAGTAAGGGACTAATTGGCATATGGGAGACCCAGTACTTC; cdr3_aa: CAWSKGLIGIWETQYF
v_call: TRBV6-1; clone_size: NA; d_call: NA; j_call: TRBJ1-2; cdr3_nt: TGTGCCAGCACCACGGGGGGCACAGGCTATGGCTACACCTTC; cdr3_aa: CASTTGGTGYGYTF
v_call: TRBV5-4; clone_size: NA; d_call: TRBD1; j_call: TRBJ2-1; cdr3_nt: TGTGCCAGCAGCTTGGTTAGGGGGCTTGACAATGAGCAGTTCTTC; cdr3_aa: CASSLVRGLDNEQFF
v_call: TRBV4-3; clone_size: NA; d_call: TRBD2; j_call: TRBJ2-3; cdr3_nt: TGCGCCAGCAGCCAAGATTGGGGCACTAGCGGGAAAAGAGATACGCAGTATTTT; cdr3_aa: CASSQDWGTSGKRDTQYF
v_call: TRBV2; clone_size: NA; d_call: NA; j_call: TRBJ2-3; cdr3_nt: TGTGCCAGCAGTGGTACCCAAAGCACAGATACGCAGTATTTT; cdr3_aa: CASSGTQSTDTQYF
v_call: TRBV15; clone_size: NA; d_call: NA; j_call: TRBJ1-1; cdr3_nt: TGTGCCACCAGCAGAAAGGGGGACGAGGCTTTCTTT; cdr3_aa: CATSRKGDEAFF
v_call: TRBV6-1; clone_size: few; d_call: NA; j_call: TRBJ2-5; cdr3_nt: TGTGCCAGCAGTCGGGGGCAGGGAGGGAGAGAGACCCAGTACTTC; cdr3_aa: CASSRGQGGRETQYF
v_call: TRBV9; clone_size: NA; d_call: TRBD2; j_call: TRBJ2-2; cdr3_nt: TGTGCCAGCAGCGTAGGGACTAGCGGGAGGGTGGAGCTGTTTTTT; cdr3_aa: CASSVGTSGRVELFF
v_call: TRBV10-1; clone_size: NA; d_call: NA; j_call: TRBJ2-2; cdr3_nt: TGCGCCAGCAGCCCCCGGGACTTGTACACCGGGGAGCTGTTTTTT; cdr3_aa: CASSPRDLYTGELFF
v_call: TRBV7-2; clone_size: few; d_call: NA; j_call: TRBJ1-6; cdr3_nt: TGTGCCAGCAGCTTCGGGGGGCGCGATACACCCCTCCACTTT; cdr3_aa: CASSFGGRDTPLHF
v_call: TRBV5-4; clone_size: NA; d_call: NA; j_call: TRBJ2-7; cdr3_nt: TGTGCCAGCAGCTTGGATCCCCATCGAATGTCCTACGAGCAGTACTTC; cdr3_aa: CASSLDPHRMSYEQYF
v_call: TRBV5-1; clone_size: NA; d_call: NA; j_call: TRBJ1-1; cdr3_nt: TGCGCCAGCAGCATCGGGCCCGGGAGGGACACTGAAGCTTTCTTT; cdr3_aa: CASSIGPGRDTEAFF
v_call: TRBV11-2; clone_size: NA; d_call: NA; j_call: TRBJ1-1; cdr3_nt: TGTGCCAGCAGCCGAACCCAAGGGAGTAACACTGAAGCTTTCTTT; cdr3_aa: CASSRTQGSNTEAFF
v_call: TRBV19; clone_size: NA; d_call: TRBD1; j_call: TRBJ1-1; cdr3_nt: TGTGCCAGTAGTATTAATGACAGGGAGGGCACTGAAGCTTTCTTT; cdr3_aa: CASSINDREGTEAFF
v_call: TRBV5-1; clone_size: NA; d_call: NA; j_call: TRBJ2-3; cdr3_nt: TGCGCCAGCAGCCCAGACAGTACGCAGTATTTT; cdr3_aa: CASSPDSTQYF
v_call: TRBV4-1; clone_size: NA; d_call: TRBD1; j_call: TRBJ1-2; cdr3_nt: TGCGCCAGCAGCCAAGAACCCCGGGACAGGGTCTATGGCTACACCTTC; cdr3_aa: CASSQEPRDRVYGYTF
v_call: TRBV10-3; clone_size: many; d_call: TRBD2; j_call: TRBJ2-5; cdr3_nt: TGTGCCACGCGGGAGACTAGCGGGGGCTGGACCCAGTACTTC; cdr3_aa: CATRETSGGWTQYF
v_call: TRBV10-3; clone_size: NA; d_call: TRBD1; j_call: TRBJ2-7; cdr3_nt: TGTGCCATCAGTGAGAAGACAGGGGGCGTACGAGAGCAGTACTTC; cdr3_aa: CAISEKTGGVREQYF
v_call: TRBV23-1; clone_size: once; d_call: NA; j_call: TRBJ2-5; cdr3_nt: TGCGCCAGCAGTCAGGGGTTCTACCGCGGGGAGACCCAGTACTTC; cdr3_aa: CASSQGFYRGETQYF
v_call: TRBV6-1; clone_size: few; d_call: NA; j_call: TRBJ1-1; cdr3_nt: TGTGCCAGCAGACCCTACGCGGGGGACACTGAAGCTTTCTTT; cdr3_aa: CASRPYAGDTEAFF
v_call: TRBV10-3; clone_size: once; d_call: NA; j_call: TRBJ2-1; cdr3_nt: TGTGCCATCAGTGAGGGCTTAGCTTACAATGAGCAGTTCTTC; cdr3_aa: CAISEGLAYNEQFF
v_call: TRBV27; clone_size: few; d_call: NA; j_call: TRBJ2-7; cdr3_nt: TGTGCCAGCAGTTCCTCCTACGAGCAGTACTTC; cdr3_aa: CASSSSYEQYF
v_call: TRBV6-1; clone_size: NA; d_call: NA; j_call: TRBJ2-7; cdr3_nt: TGTGCCAGCAGTAGGGATGGGACCCCTAACTACGAGCAGTACTTC; cdr3_aa: CASSRDGTPNYEQYF
v_call: TRBV11-2; clone_size: NA; d_call: NA; j_call: TRBJ2-5; cdr3_nt: TGTGCCAGCAGCCTCTACGGACACCACCAAGAGACCCAGTACTTC; cdr3_aa: CASSLYGHHQETQYF
v_call: TRBV27; clone_size: NA; d_call: TRBD1; j_call: TRBJ2-7; cdr3_nt: TGTGCCAGCATCTCAGGGGCCAGCCGAGGGGGCGAGACCTACGAGCAGTACTTC; cdr3_aa: CASISGASRGGETYEQYF
v_call: TRBV10-3; clone_size: NA; d_call: TRBD1; j_call: TRBJ1-3; cdr3_nt: TGTGCCATCAGCGGACAGGCCTCTGGAAACACCATATATTTT; cdr3_aa: CAISGQASGNTIYF
v_call: TRBV30; clone_size: NA; d_call: NA; j_call: TRBJ1-2; cdr3_nt: TGTGCCTGGAGTGTATCAGGGTCCTATGGCTACACCTTC; cdr3_aa: CAWSVSGSYGYTF
v_call: TRBV6-6; clone_size: NA; d_call: NA; j_call: TRBJ2-7; cdr3_nt: TGTGCCAGCAACAAAGGGGACGTCTACGAGCAGTACTTC; cdr3_aa: CASNKGDVYEQYF
v_call: TRBV2; clone_size: few; d_call: NA; j_call: TRBJ1-5; cdr3_nt: TGTGCCAGCAGTGAAGATCGGGGGAATCAGCCCCAGCATTTT; cdr3_aa: CASSEDRGNQPQHF
v_call: TRBV7-2; clone_size: NA; d_call: NA; j_call: TRBJ1-2; cdr3_nt: TGTGCCAGCAGCTACCTAGGACAGAGGGCTAACTATGGCTACACCTTC; cdr3_aa: CASSYLGQRANYGYTF
v_call: TRBV10-3; clone_size: NA; d_call: TRBD1; j_call: TRBJ2-2; cdr3_nt: TGTGCCATCAGTGAGAGAGGACAGGGGAAGAACACCGGGGAGCTGTTTTTT; cdr3_aa: CAISERGQGKNTGELFF
v_call: TRBV7-2; clone_size: NA; d_call: TRBD1; j_call: TRBJ2-5; cdr3_nt: TGTGCCAGCAGCACCCACAGGGGGCGAGAGACCCAGTACTTC; cdr3_aa: CASSTHRGRETQYF
v_call: TRBV5-4; clone_size: NA; d_call: NA; j_call: TRBJ2-7; cdr3_nt: TGTGCCAGCAGCTACCCCCCCCTCTACGAGCAGTACTTC; cdr3_aa: CASSYPPLYEQYF
v_call: TRBV23-1; clone_size: NA; d_call: TRBD2; j_call: TRBJ2-7; cdr3_nt: TGCGCCAGCAGTCAATCGGGGAGGGCTAGCGGGACCTACGAGCAGTACTTC; cdr3_aa: CASSQSGRASGTYEQYF
v_call: TRBV6-1; clone_size: NA; d_call: NA; j_call: TRBJ1-3; cdr3_nt: TGTGCCAGCAGTGAAGCTAAAGGGACGGGAAACACCATATATTTT; cdr3_aa: CASSEAKGTGNTIYF
v_call: TRBV2; clone_size: once; d_call: NA; j_call: TRBJ1-1; cdr3_nt: TGTGCCAGCAGTGGAGAACAGTTCTTGAACACTGAAGCTTTCTTT; cdr3_aa: CASSGEQFLNTEAFF
v_call: TRBV30; clone_size: NA; d_call: NA; j_call: TRBJ2-3; cdr3_nt: TGTGCCTGGAACCCCAGGGACCGAAGCACAGATACGCAGTATTTT; cdr3_aa: CAWNPRDRSTDTQYF
v_call: TRBV10-1; clone_size: NA; d_call: NA; j_call: TRBJ1-1; cdr3_nt: TGCGCCAGCAGTGAGGGACAGCGGACTGAAGCTTTCTTT; cdr3_aa: CASSEGQRTEAFF
v_call: TRBV12-5; clone_size: NA; d_call: NA; j_call: TRBJ2-5; cdr3_nt: TGTGCTAGTGCAGCGGCCCAAGAGACCCAGTACTTC; cdr3_aa: CASAAAQETQYF
v_call: TRBV2; clone_size: NA; d_call: TRBD2; j_call: TRBJ2-3; cdr3_nt: TGTGCCAGCACTCGGGGTCTAGCGGGGGGAGGAGATACGCAGTATTTT; cdr3_aa: CASTRGLAGGGDTQYF
v_call: TRBV6-1; clone_size: NA; d_call: TRBD2; j_call: TRBJ2-3; cdr3_nt: TGTGCCAGCAGTGAAGATGGCGGGAGGACCACAGATACGCAGTATTTT; cdr3_aa: CASSEDGGRTTDTQYF
v_call: TRBV4-1; clone_size: NA; d_call: TRBD1; j_call: TRBJ2-7; cdr3_nt: TGCGCCAGCAGCCAGCAAACCGGGACAGGTAATTTCTACGAGCAGTACTTC; cdr3_aa: CASSQQTGTGNFYEQYF
v_call: TRBV10-3; clone_size: once; d_call: NA; j_call: TRBJ2-3; cdr3_nt: TGTGCCATGAGTGGGGGGCAGAAGAGGAGCACAGATACGCAGTATTTT; cdr3_aa: CAMSGGQKRSTDTQYF